This T cell receptor beta chain emerged from a study of regulatory T cells in long-lasting Graves disease. Study overall: Patients with new Graves' disease had used antithyroid drugs below 3 months.

V gave up 6 bases and J gave up 8 bases; unmatched junction bases: 11. CDR1 and CDR2 (germline): KGHSH, LQKENI. CDR3 length equals 15 residues. Documented time point: newly diagnosed GD, antithyroid drugs for less than 3 months. Scientists built the TCR library using RNA that was extracted from PBMCs. Libraries of TCR beta came from iRepertoire HTBI primers plus Arm-PCR of CDR3 regions. TCRdb called the multiplex PCR reads again in MiXCR, with one record for every CDR3 protein. In the table there are about 500,000 distinct CDR3 sequences, about 12% of which are singletons. These data also featured in a second study, about T cells in Graves' hyperthyroidism and ophthalmopathy. In that study: Patients aged 18 to 65 had newly diagnosed hyperthyroidism of under 2 months' duration. By a 13 V-J model, ophthalmopathy was set apart from stable hyperthyroidism.

The J gene is TRBJ2-1, the V gene TRBV18; TRBD2 matches 9 bases. This clonotype was sampled from a woman in her 30s with Graves disease. The specimen comprised peripheral blood mononuclear cells (PBMCs), sampled at new diagnosis, from a patient treated with antithyroid drugs. The CDR3 loop is CASSPGSGSGYEQFF. As DNA, the CDR3 is TGTGCCAGCTCCCCTGGTAGCGGGAGTGGCTATGAGCAGTTCTTC.